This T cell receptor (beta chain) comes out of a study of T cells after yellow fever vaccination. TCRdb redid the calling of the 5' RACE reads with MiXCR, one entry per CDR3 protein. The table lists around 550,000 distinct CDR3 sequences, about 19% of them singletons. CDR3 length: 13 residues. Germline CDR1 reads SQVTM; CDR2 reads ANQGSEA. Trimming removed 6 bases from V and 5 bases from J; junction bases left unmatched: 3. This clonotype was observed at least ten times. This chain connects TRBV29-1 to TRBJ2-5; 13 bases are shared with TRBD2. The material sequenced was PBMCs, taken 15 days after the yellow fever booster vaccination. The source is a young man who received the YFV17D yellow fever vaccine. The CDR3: CSVRTSGSETQYF. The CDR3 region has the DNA TGCAGCGTGCGGACTAGCGGGAGTGAGACCCAGTACTTC.